These T cell receptor beta chains were read from a single sample in a study of blood T cell repertoires in COVID-19. Sequencing used immunoSEQ multiplex PCR; TCRdb keeps in-frame clones, though not all of them. Of under 300,000 clones listed, about 90% were seen once; the top ten hold more than 6%. The sample comprised peripheral blood. These receptors all stem from a man aged 60 to 75 who had recovered from COVID-19. Each CDR3 is given with its conserved first and last residue. D genes are given only for firm matches. Only some rows state a clone size, as once, few, many or a class for expanded clones.

abundance: NA; v_gene: TRBV6-5; j_gene: TRBJ1-3; d_gene: TRBD1; CDR3aa: CASSSDRGRSGNTIYF; CDR3nt: TGTGCCAGCAGTTCCGACAGGGGGAGGTCTGGAAACACCATATATTTT
abundance: once; v_gene: TRBV2; j_gene: TRBJ1-2; d_gene: NA; CDR3aa: CASSETRQGQIGGYTF; CDR3nt: TGTGCCAGCAGTGAAACTCGGCAGGGTCAAATCGGAGGCTACACCTTC
abundance: NA; v_gene: TRBV5-6; j_gene: TRBJ2-2; d_gene: NA; CDR3aa: CASSLDRLARELFF; CDR3nt: TGTGCCAGCAGCTTGGACCGCCTTGCTAGGGAGCTGTTTTTT
abundance: NA; v_gene: TRBV2; j_gene: TRBJ1-1; d_gene: NA; CDR3aa: CASSVEEDTEAFF; CDR3nt: TGTGCCAGCAGTGTCGAAGAGGACACTGAAGCTTTCTTT
abundance: NA; v_gene: TRBV5-1; j_gene: TRBJ2-2; d_gene: NA; CDR3aa: CASSTRVGELFF; CDR3nt: TGCGCCAGCAGCACGAGGGTCGGGGAGCTGTTTTTT
abundance: NA; v_gene: TRBV7-2; j_gene: TRBJ2-5; d_gene: TRBD1; CDR3aa: CASTRNRGLVETQYF; CDR3nt: TGTGCCAGCACCCGAAATAGGGGGCTCGTAGAGACCCAGTACTTC
abundance: once; v_gene: TRBV18; j_gene: TRBJ1-2; d_gene: TRBD1; CDR3aa: CASSEEAGGVNGYTF; CDR3nt: TGTGCCAGCTCCGAGGAGGCAGGGGGCGTTAATGGCTACACCTTC
abundance: once; v_gene: TRBV5-1; j_gene: TRBJ2-3; d_gene: NA; CDR3aa: CASSLGQVVDTQYF; CDR3nt: TGCGCCAGCAGCTTGGGCCAGGTCGTAGATACGCAGTATTTT
abundance: NA; v_gene: TRBV4-2; j_gene: TRBJ2-3; d_gene: NA; CDR3aa: CASSPRAGATDTQYF; CDR3nt: TGTGCCAGCAGCCCCCGCGCGGGGGCCACAGATACGCAGTATTTT
abundance: NA; v_gene: TRBV7-6; j_gene: TRBJ2-1; d_gene: TRBD2; CDR3aa: CASSLGLAFNEQFF; CDR3nt: TGTGCCAGCAGCCTGGGACTAGCGTTCAATGAGCAGTTCTTC
abundance: NA; v_gene: TRBV5-5; j_gene: TRBJ2-1; d_gene: NA; CDR3aa: CASSLGEHNEQFF; CDR3nt: TGTGCCAGCAGCTTGGGAGAACACAATGAGCAGTTCTTC